This entry concerns a single T cell receptor beta chain. Unique molecular identifiers were used in preparing the TCRbeta library. TCRdb recomputed calls from the PCR reads with MiXCR, one row per CDR3 protein. Found here are roughly 590,000 distinct CDR3 sequences, roughly 15% of them singletons; the top ten hold 1.1%. Germline CDR1 reads DFQATT; CDR2 reads SNEGSKA (reference sequence). V dropped 3 bases and J dropped 3 bases, with 8 bases sitting between them. This CDR3 has 12 residues. This record belongs to a study of T-cell reconstitution after alpha-beta-depleted transplantation in children. This clonotype originated in a human donor who donated a stem cell graft to a child with acute myeloid leukemia. This chain uses TRBV20-1 with TRBJ2-5; D uncertain. The source material was PBMCs from the stem cell graft donor, sampled from the stem cell graft. Here the CDR3 reads CSASWAEETQYF. DNA of the CDR3: TGCAGTGCTAGTTGGGCGGAAGAGACCCAGTACTTC.